This T cell receptor beta chain came from a study of T-cell memory formation after mild COVID-19. Study overall: Largely donor-specific sequence clusters came from a couple of donors.

Study-wide results and caveats: Day 37-peaking second-wave clones had unconfirmed SARS-CoV-2 specificity. Memory cells collected pre-infection included some clones that later responded, suggesting cross-reactive memory joined.

MiXCR was run by TCRdb on the 5' RACE reads, yielding one entry per CDR3 protein. The sample has under 150,000 distinct CDR3 sequences; 22% are singletons. This clonotype was seen only a few times. The antigen is not known. In germline, CDR1 is MNHNS, CDR2 SASEGT. Trimming took 5 bases from V and 7 from J, leaving 15 bases between them. The CDR3 contains 13 residues. The J gene is TRBJ2-7, the V gene TRBV6-1, with D possibly matching TRBD2 (5 bases). Sequencing was performed on PBMCs or a T cell subset sorted from them (not recorded which). The source of this sequence is a young man who had mild COVID-19 (a few samples of this study predate the infection). Cell type and time point are not known. CDR3 in amino acids: CASSFLGAREQYV. The CDR3 DNA is TGTGCCAGCAGTTTTCTGGGAGCTCGTGAGCAGTACGTC.